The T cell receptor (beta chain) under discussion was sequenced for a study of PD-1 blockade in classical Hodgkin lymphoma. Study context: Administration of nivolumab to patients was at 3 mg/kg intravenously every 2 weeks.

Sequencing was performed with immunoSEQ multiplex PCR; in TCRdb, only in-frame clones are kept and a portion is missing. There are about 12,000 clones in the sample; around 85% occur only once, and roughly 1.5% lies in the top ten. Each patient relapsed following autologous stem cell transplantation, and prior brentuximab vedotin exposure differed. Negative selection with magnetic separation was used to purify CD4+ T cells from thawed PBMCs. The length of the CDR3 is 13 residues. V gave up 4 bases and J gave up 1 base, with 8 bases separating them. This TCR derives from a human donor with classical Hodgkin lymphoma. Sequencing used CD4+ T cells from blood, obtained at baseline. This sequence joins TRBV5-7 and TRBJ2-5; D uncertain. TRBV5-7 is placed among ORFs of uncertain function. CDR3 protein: CASSLPVQETQYF. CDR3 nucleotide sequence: TGTGCCAGCAGCCTCCCTGTCCAAGAGACCCAGTACTTC.